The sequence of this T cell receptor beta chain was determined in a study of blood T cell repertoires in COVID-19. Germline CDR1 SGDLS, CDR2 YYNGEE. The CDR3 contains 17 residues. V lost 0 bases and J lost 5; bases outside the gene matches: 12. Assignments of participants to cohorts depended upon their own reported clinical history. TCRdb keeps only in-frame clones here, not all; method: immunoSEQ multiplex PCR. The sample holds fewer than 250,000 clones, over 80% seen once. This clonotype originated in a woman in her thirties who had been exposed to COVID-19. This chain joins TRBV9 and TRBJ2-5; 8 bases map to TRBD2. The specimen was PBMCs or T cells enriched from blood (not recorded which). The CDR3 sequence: CASSVGAGGSLGETQYF. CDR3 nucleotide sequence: TGTGCCAGCAGCGTAGGGGCGGGAGGCTCGCTAGGGGAGACCCAGTACTTC.